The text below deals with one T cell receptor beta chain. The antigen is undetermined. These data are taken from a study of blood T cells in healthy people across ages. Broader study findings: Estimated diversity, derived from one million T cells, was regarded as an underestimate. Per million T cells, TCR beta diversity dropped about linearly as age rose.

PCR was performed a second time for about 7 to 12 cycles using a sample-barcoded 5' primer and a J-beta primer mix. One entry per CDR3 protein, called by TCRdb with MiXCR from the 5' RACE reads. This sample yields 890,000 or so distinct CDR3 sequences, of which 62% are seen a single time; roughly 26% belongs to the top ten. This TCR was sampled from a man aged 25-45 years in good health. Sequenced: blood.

The CDR3 here is CSATIGTEQETQYF. CDR3 bases: TGCAGTGCAACCATCGGGACAGAACAAGAGACCCAGTACTTC. This chain joins TRBV20-1 and TRBJ2-5, with TRBD1 matching over 7 bases. Germline V gene data show CDR1 as DFQATT and CDR2 as SNEGSKA (reference sequence). CDR3 length equals 14 residues. The J segment lost 2 bases and the V segment lost 6 bases, leaving 9 bases of the junction unmatched.